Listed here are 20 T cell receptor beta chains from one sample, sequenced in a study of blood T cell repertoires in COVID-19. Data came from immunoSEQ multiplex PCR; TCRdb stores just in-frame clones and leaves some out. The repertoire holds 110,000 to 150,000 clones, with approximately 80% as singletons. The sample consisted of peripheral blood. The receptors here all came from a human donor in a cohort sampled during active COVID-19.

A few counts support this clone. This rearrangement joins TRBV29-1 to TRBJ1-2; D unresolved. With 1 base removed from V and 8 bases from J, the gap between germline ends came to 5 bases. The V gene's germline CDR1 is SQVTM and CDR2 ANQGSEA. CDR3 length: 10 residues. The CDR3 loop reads CSVEVSGYTF. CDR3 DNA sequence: TGCAGCGTTGAAGTATCGGGCTACACCTTC.

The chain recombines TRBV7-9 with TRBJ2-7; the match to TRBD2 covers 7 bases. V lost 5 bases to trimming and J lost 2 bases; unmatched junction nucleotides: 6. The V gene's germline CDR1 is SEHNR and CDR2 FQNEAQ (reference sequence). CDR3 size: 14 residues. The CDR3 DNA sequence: TGTGCCAGCAGCCCGGGACTACTCGCCTACGAGCAGTACTTC. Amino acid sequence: CASSPGLLAYEQYF.

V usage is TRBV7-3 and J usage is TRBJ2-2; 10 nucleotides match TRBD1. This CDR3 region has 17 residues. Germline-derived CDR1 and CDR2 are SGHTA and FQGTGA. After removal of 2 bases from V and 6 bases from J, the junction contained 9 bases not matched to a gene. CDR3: CASSLRNPGQGPGELFF. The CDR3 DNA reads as TGTGCCAGCAGCTTACGAAACCCGGGACAGGGGCCCGGGGAGCTGTTTTTT.

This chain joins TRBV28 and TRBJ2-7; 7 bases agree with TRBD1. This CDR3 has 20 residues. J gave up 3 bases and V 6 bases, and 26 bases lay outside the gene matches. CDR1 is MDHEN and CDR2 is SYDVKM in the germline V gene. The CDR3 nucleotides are TGTGCCAGCAGATTAGACGACGGACAGGAACCTCCCCGTCCAATCTACGAGCAGTACTTC. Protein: CASRLDDGQEPPRPIYEQYF.

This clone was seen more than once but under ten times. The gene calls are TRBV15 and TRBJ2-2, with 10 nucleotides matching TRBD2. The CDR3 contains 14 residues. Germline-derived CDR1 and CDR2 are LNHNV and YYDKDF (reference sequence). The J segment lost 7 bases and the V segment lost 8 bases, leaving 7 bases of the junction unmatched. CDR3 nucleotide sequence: TGTGCCACCTCCCTAGCGGGGGCGGGCGGGGAGCTGTTTTTT. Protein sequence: CATSLAGAGGELFF. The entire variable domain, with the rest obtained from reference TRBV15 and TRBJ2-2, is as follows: DAMVIQNPRYQVTQFGKPVTLSCSQTLNHNVMYWYQQKSSQAPKLLFHYYDKDFNNEADTPDNFQSRRPNTSFCFLDIRSPGLGDTAMYLCATSLAGAGGELFFGEGSRLTVL.

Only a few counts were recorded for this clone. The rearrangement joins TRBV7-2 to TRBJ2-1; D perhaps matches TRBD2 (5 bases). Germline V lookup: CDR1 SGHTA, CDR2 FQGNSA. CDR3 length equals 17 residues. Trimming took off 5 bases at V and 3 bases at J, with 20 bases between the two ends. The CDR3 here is CASSLRRSGYSYNEQFF. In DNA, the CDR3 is TGTGCCAGCAGCCTACGCCGGAGCGGCTACAGCTACAATGAGCAGTTCTTC.

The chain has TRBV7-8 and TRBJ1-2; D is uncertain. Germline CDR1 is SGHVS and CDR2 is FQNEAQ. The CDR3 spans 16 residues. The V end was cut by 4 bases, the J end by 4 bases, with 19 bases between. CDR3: CASSSAPVAAIYGYTF. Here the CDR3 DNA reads TGTGCCAGCAGCTCGGCTCCGGTGGCAGCGATCTATGGCTACACCTTC.

Here the CDR3 reads CATSDKGNYGYTF. The CDR3 region has the DNA TGTGCCACCAGTGATAAGGGGAACTATGGCTACACCTTC. The rearrangement links TRBV24-1 to TRBJ1-2; D is possibly TRBD1 (5 bases). This CDR3 is 13 amino acids long. Trimming left V 3 bases short and J 2 bases short, with 6 bases between. The germline V gene encodes CDR1 KGHDR and CDR2 SFDVKD.

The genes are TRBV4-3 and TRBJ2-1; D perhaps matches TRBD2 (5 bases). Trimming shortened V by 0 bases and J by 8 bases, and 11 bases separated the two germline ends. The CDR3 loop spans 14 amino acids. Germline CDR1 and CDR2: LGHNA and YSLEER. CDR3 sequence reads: CASSQDGAGDEQFF. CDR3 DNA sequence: TGCGCCAGCAGCCAAGATGGAGCCGGGGATGAGCAGTTCTTC.

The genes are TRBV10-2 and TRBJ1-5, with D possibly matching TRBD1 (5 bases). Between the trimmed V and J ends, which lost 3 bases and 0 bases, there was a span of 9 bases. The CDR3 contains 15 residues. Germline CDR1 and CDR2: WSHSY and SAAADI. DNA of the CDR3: TGCGCCAGCAGTGATCCAGGGCATAGCAATCAGCCCCAGCATTTT. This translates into CASSDPGHSNQPQHF.

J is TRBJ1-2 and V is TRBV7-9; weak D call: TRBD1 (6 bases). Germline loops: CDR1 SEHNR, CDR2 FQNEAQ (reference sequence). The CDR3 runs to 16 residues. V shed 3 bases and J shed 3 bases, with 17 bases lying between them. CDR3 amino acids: CASSFGGPSSHYGYTF. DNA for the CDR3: TGTGCCAGCAGCTTTGGGGGCCCCTCCTCGCACTATGGCTACACCTTC.

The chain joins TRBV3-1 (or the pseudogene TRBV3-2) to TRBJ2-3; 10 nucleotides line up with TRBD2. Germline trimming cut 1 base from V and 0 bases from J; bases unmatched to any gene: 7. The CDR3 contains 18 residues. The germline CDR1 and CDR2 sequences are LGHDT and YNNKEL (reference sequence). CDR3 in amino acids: CASSQGPSGSLSTDTQYF. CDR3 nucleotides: TGTGCCAGCAGCCAAGGCCCTAGCGGGAGTCTAAGCACAGATACGCAGTATTTT.

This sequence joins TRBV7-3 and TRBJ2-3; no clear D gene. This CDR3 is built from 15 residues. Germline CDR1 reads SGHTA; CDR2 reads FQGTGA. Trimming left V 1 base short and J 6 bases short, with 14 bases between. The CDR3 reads CASSLIGGRYDTQYF. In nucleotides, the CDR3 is TGTGCCAGCAGCTTAATTGGTGGGCGTTACGATACGCAGTATTTT. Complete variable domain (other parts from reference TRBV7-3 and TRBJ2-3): GAGVSQTPSNKVTEKGKYVELRCDPISGHTALYWYRQSLGQGPEFLIYFQGTGAADDSGLPNDRFFAVRPEGSVSTLKIQRTERGDSAVYLCASSLIGGRYDTQYFGPGTRLTVL.

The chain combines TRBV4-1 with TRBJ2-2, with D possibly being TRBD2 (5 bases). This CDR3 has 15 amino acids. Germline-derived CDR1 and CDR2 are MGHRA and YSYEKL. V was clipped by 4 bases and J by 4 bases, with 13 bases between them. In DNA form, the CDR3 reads TGCGCCAGCAGCCCCACTAGGGCGGTCACCGGGGAGCTGTTTTTT. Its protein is CASSPTRAVTGELFF.

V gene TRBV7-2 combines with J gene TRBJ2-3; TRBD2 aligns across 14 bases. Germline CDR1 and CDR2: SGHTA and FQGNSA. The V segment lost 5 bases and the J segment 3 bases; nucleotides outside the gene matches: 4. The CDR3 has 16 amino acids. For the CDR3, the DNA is TGTGCCAGCAGCACTAGGACTAGCGGGAGGACAGATACGCAGTATTTT. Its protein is CASSTRTSGRTDTQYF. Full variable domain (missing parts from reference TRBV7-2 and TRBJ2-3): GAGVSQSPSNKVTEKGKDVELRCDPISGHTALYWYRQSLGQGLEFLIYFQGNSAPDKSGLPSDRFSAERTGGSVSTLTIQRTQQEDSAVYLCASSTRTSGRTDTQYFGPGTRLTVL.

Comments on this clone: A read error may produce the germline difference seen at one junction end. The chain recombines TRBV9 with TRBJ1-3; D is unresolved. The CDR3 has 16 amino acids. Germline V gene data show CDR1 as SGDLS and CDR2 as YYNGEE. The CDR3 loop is CASSVAGEGSENTIYF. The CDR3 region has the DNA TGTGCCAGCAGCGTAGCGGGCGAGGGTTCTGAAAACACCATATATTTT.

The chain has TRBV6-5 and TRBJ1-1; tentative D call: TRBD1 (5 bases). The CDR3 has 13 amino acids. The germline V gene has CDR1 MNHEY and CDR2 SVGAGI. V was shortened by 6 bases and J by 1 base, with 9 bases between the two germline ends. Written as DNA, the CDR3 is TGTGCCAGCAGGGGGCAGACGAACACTGAAGCTTTCTTT. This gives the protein CASRGQTNTEAFF.

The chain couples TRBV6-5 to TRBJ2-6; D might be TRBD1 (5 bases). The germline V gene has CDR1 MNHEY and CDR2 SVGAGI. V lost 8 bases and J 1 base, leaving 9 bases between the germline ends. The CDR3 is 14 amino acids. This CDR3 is CASGRDSGANVLTF. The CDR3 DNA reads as TGTGCCAGCGGCAGGGATTCTGGGGCCAACGTCCTGACTTTC.

CDR3 loop: CASSLQRGRGLEQYF. Written as DNA, the CDR3 is TGTGCCAGCAGCTTGCAGAGGGGGCGCGGGCTCGAGCAGTACTTC. The chain carries TRBV5-6 and TRBJ2-7; 7 bases match TRBD1. V shed 1 base, J shed 6 bases, and the junction held 10 bases outside the gene matches. There are 15 residues in the CDR3. Germline CDR1 and CDR2: SGHDT and YYEEEE.

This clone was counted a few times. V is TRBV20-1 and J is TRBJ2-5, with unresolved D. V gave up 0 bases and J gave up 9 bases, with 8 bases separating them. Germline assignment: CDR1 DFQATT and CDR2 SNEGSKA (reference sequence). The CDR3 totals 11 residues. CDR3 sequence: CSARDSVAQYF. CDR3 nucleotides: TGCAGTGCTAGAGATTCGGTGGCCCAGTACTTC.